This is a list of T cell receptor beta chains from one sample in a study of identical twins. TCRdb reprocessed the 5' RACE reads via MiXCR and lists one record per CDR3 protein. The table includes approximately 890,000 distinct CDR3 sequences, more than 9% detected once. In addition, the sample was reused for a study of yellow fever vaccine responses in identical twins.

What was sequenced was PBMCs. The receptor source for this set is a woman aged 18-29 years in good health. Each CDR3 is given with its conserved first and last residue. Fields, in order: D gene, clone size, J gene, V gene, CDR3 DNA, CDR3 protein. The D gene is left open where the match is weak. Clone size is given for some rows only: seen once, a few or many times, or a class if the clone is expanded.

TRBD2,many,TRBJ2-1,TRBV7-3,TGTGCCAGCAGTTTAACACTAGCGGGGTACAATGAGCAGTTCTTC,CASSLTLAGYNEQFF
-,few,TRBJ1-1,TRBV7-9,TGTGCCAGCAGCTATAACAGGGACACTGAAGCTTTCTTT,CASSYNRDTEAFF
TRBD1,many,TRBJ1-2,TRBV7-9,TGTGCCAGCAGCTCCGGGACAGGGAACTATGGCTACACCTTC,CASSSGTGNYGYTF
TRBD2,few,TRBJ2-1,TRBV6-1,TGTGCCAGCGTCGGGGGGGCGGGGGGTCGCAATGAGCAGTTCTTC,CASVGGAGGRNEQFF
TRBD2,-,TRBJ2-3,TRBV20-1,TGCAGTGCAAGAACCCGGGACTACCGGTCCACAGATACGCAGTATTTT,CSARTRDYRSTDTQYF
-,-,TRBJ2-3,TRBV27,TGTGCCAGCAGTACATACAGTAAGGGTTTGACAGATACGCAGTATTTT,CASSTYSKGLTDTQYF
-,-,TRBJ1-1,TRBV7-9,TGTGCCAGCAGCGGTCCACGGGGGAGGTCTGAAGCTTTCTTT,CASSGPRGRSEAFF
-,-,TRBJ1-1,TRBV12-3/TRBV12-4,TGTGCCAGCAGTCCCGGGGGGGCCAGGGACACTGAAGCTTTCTTT,CASSPGGARDTEAFF
-,-,TRBJ2-3,TRBV3-1,TGTGCCAGCAGCCAGCAGGGGGGCGAGATTTTGGATACGCAGTATTTT,CASSQQGGEILDTQYF
-,many,TRBJ2-1,TRBV20-1,TGCAGTGCTAGTCCCCAGGGCGGTGGTTACAATGAGCAGTTCTTC,CSASPQGGGYNEQFF
-,-,TRBJ2-3,TRBV10-3,TGTGCCATCAGTGGGCTGGGCGGGGCGGGAGATACGCAGTATTTT,CAISGLGGAGDTQYF
-,-,TRBJ1-3,TRBV7-9,TGTGCCAGCAGCCTCTCGTTGGTCTCTGGAAACACCATATATTTT,CASSLSLVSGNTIYF
-,-,TRBJ2-1,TRBV7-9,TGTGCCAGCAGCTTAGAAGGGCGGGCAAATGAGCAGTTCTTC,CASSLEGRANEQFF
TRBD2,few,TRBJ2-3,TRBV5-1,TGCGCCAGCAGCAACACCTTAGCGGGACGCACAGATACGCAGTATTTT,CASSNTLAGRTDTQYF
-,few,TRBJ1-1,TRBV27,TGTGCCAGCAGTTCGACAGCAATGGGCACTGAAGCTTTCTTT,CASSSTAMGTEAFF
-,many,TRBJ2-1,TRBV6-5,TGTGCCAGCAGTTACTCATTGGCGGCACCGAGCTCCTACAATGAGCAGTTCTTC,CASSYSLAAPSSYNEQFF
TRBD2,-,TRBJ2-1,TRBV2,TGTGCCTGCTGGCGTGGACTAGCGGGAGTAGTGTCAATGGATGAGCAGTTCTTC,CACWRGLAGVVSMDEQFF
-,-,TRBJ2-1,TRBV18,TGTGCCAGCTCACCATACCGGACCGACCATAATCACAATGAGCAGTTCTTC,CASSPYRTDHNHNEQFF
-,-,TRBJ1-3,TRBV10-3,TGTGCCATCAGTCCCGGGACATACTCTGGAAACACCATATATTTT,CAISPGTYSGNTIYF
TRBD1,many,TRBJ2-5,TRBV6-5,TGTGCCAGCAGTTACCAGACAGGGCAAGAGACCCAGTACTTC,CASSYQTGQETQYF
-,few,TRBJ2-2,TRBV6-8,TGTGCCAGCAGTTACGTCCGTCTGGCCGGGGAGCTGTTTTTT,CASSYVRLAGELFF
TRBD2,few,TRBJ2-1,TRBV2,TGTGCCAGCAGTGGAACTAGCGGGAGGGCCGATGAGCAGTTCTTC,CASSGTSGRADEQFF
-,few,TRBJ2-3,TRBV7-2,TGTGCCAGCAGCCCCCTCTCGGGAGTGGCATCAGATACGCAGTATTTT,CASSPLSGVASDTQYF
-,few,TRBJ1-5,TRBV15,TGTGCCACCAGCAGAGCCGCGGGGGGCCGCAATCAGCCCCAGCATTTT,CATSRAAGGRNQPQHF
-,many,TRBJ2-1,TRBV14,TGTGCCAGCAGCCAGGCGCGCGAGCAGTTCTTC,CASSQAREQFF
TRBD2,many,TRBJ2-1,TRBV12-3/TRBV12-4,TGTGCCAGCAGTAAGACTAGCGGAGTTGACAATGAGCAGTTCTTC,CASSKTSGVDNEQFF
-,-,TRBJ2-3,TRBV11-2,TGTGCCAGCAGCCCCTTCTCAGTACCAGATACGCAGTATTTT,CASSPFSVPDTQYF
-,-,TRBJ2-2,TRBV7-6,TGTGCCAGCAGCTTAGCCGAGCCTAACACCGGGGAGCTGTTTTTT,CASSLAEPNTGELFF
-,-,TRBJ2-1,TRBV24-1,TGTGCCACCAGTGCCGATGGGGTAGGGAGGTTTAGTGAGCAGTTCTTC,CATSADGVGRFSEQFF
-,-,TRBJ2-7,TRBV20-1,TGCAGTGCTAGAGTTGGGGGGGCGTTGGTCCCCTACGAGCAGTACTTC,CSARVGGALVPYEQYF
TRBD2,few,TRBJ2-1,TRBV24-1,TGTGCCACCGGTAGGGGCGGGAGTTTTAATGAGCAGTTCTTC,CATGRGGSFNEQFF
-,many,TRBJ1-2,TRBV11-2,TGTGCCAGCAGCTTAGCTACGCAATATGGCTACACCTTC,CASSLATQYGYTF
-,few,TRBJ2-3,TRBV29-1,TGCAGCGTACATAGAGCTTGGGCAGATACGCAGTATTTT,CSVHRAWADTQYF
-,many,TRBJ2-3,TRBV20-1,TGCAGTGCTACCACTAGAGGAATTAGCACAGATACGCAGTATTTT,CSATTRGISTDTQYF
-,many,TRBJ1-5,TRBV3-1,TGTGCCAGCAGCCCCGGGACCTCAAATCAGCCCCAGCATTTT,CASSPGTSNQPQHF
-,few,TRBJ1-3,TRBV20-1,TGCAGTGCCCGGATGGCAGGGCCATCCTCTGGAAACACCATATATTTT,CSARMAGPSSGNTIYF
-,-,TRBJ1-2,TRBV18,TGTGCCAGCTCACCCGTGGGACAAGCTAACTATGGCTACACCTTC,CASSPVGQANYGYTF
-,few,TRBJ2-1,TRBV10-3,TGTGCCATCAGTGCCATCGGACACCTCAATGAGCAGTTCTTC,CAISAIGHLNEQFF
TRBD2,-,TRBJ2-7,TRBV12-3/TRBV12-4,TGTGCCAGCAGTTTTGGGCGGGAGAGGGGTTTGTACGAGCAGTACTTC,CASSFGRERGLYEQYF
TRBD2,few,TRBJ2-4,TRBV6-4,TGTGCCAGCCAATGCCTAGCGGGAGAAAACATTCAGTACTTC,CASQCLAGENIQYF
TRBD2,-,TRBJ2-2,TRBV2,TGTGCCAGCAGTCTAGCGGGATATGTCGGGGAGCTGTTTTTT,CASSLAGYVGELFF
TRBD2,-,TRBJ2-3,TRBV4-1,TGCGCCAGCAGCCAAGCTAGCGGGGGGCCTTTAGGTACGCAGTATTTT,CASSQASGGPLGTQYF
-,many,TRBJ2-2,TRBV29-1,TGCAGCGTTGGGACAGTTTCCACCGGGGAGCTGTTTTTT,CSVGTVSTGELFF
TRBD2,-,TRBJ2-1,TRBV5-5,TGTGCCAGCAGTCACGGGACTAGCGGGATATCCTACAATGAGCAGTTCTTC,CASSHGTSGISYNEQFF
TRBD2,-,TRBJ2-7,TRBV5-1,TGCGCCAGCAGCTTGGGAATAGCGGGAGGGGCCTACGAGCAGTACTTC,CASSLGIAGGAYEQYF
TRBD1,-,TRBJ2-6,TRBV12-3/TRBV12-4,TGTGCCAGCAGTTTACAGGGGGCCACTGGGGCCAACGTCCTGACTTTC,CASSLQGATGANVLTF
-,many,TRBJ2-5,TRBV6-2/TRBV6-3,TGTGCCAGCAGTTACCGGGACATCCAAGAGACCCAGTACTTC,CASSYRDIQETQYF
-,-,TRBJ2-7,TRBV3-1,TGTGCCAGCAGCCAGGGGTCAAGGGGCTACGAGCAGTACTTC,CASSQGSRGYEQYF
TRBD2,few,TRBJ2-7,TRBV5-1,TGCGCCAGCAGCCTTACCGGGACTAGCGGAGGCTACGAGCAGTACTTC,CASSLTGTSGGYEQYF
-,-,TRBJ1-1,TRBV5-1,TGCGCCAGCAGCGCCCGCGGGGGGGTATATACTGAAGCTTTCTTT,CASSARGGVYTEAFF
TRBD2,many,TRBJ2-1,TRBV11-3,TGTGCCAGCCAGACGGGAGGCGACTCCTACAATGAGCAGTTCTTC,CASQTGGDSYNEQFF